The 19 T cell receptor beta chains below come from one sample, sequenced in a study of T cell changes during pregnancy in multiple sclerosis (dated by TCRdb to the late 2010s). Library prep was done by the immunoSEQ multiplex PCR assay. What TCRdb holds here is the immuneACCESS table cut down to in-frame rearrangements. Part of the clones is not present; checked against another copy, under half of the missing clones reflect an unresolved V gene, and the others are unexplained. The sample records roughly 100,000 clones, around 90% of which are singletons. Approximately 1.5% of the sample comes from the top ten. Sequenced material: peripheral blood, taken before pregnancy. The source of these receptors is a female donor with multiple sclerosis, enrolled in a pregnancy study.

The chain is built from TRBV6-6 and TRBJ1-1, with 8 positions matching TRBD1. CDR1 is MNHNY and CDR2 is SVGAGI in the germline V gene (reference sequence). This CDR3 region has 12 residues. V gave up 0 bases and J gave up 13 bases; unmatched junction bases: 4. CDR3 amino acids: CASSYSDRDDFF. The CDR3 DNA is TGTGCCAGCAGTTACTCGGACAGGGACGATTTCTTT.

The chain combines TRBV19 with TRBJ2-5; 11 nucleotides line up with TRBD1. The CDR3 runs to 15 residues. CDR1 and CDR2 (germline): LNHDA, SQIVND (reference sequence). J lost 6 bases, V lost 5 bases, and 8 bases had no gene match. The CDR3 bases are TGTGCCAGTAGTCGCCGGGGACAGGGGGTTCAGACCCAGTACTTC. This sequence encodes CASSRRGQGVQTQYF.

The rearrangement joins TRBV28 to TRBJ2-3, with D perhaps matching TRBD1 (6 bases). This CDR3 region has 17 residues. The germline V gene has CDR1 MDHEN and CDR2 SYDVKM. The V end lost 5 bases, the J end lost 4 bases, and 22 bases lay between the germline ends. The CDR3 protein is CASSTNNWGPPPDTQYF. CDR3 DNA sequence: TGTGCCAGCAGTACAAATAATTGGGGGCCTCCTCCAGATACGCAGTATTTT.

The chain employs TRBV19 and TRBJ1-5, with a tentative D call TRBD1 (5 bases). Germline V gene lookup returns CDR1 LNHDA and CDR2 SQIVND (reference sequence). The CDR3 length is 14 residues. The V and J ends lost 5 bases and 6 bases respectively, with 14 bases between them. CDR3 protein: CASSLTQGGQPQHF. The CDR3 DNA reads as TGTGCCAGTAGTTTAACCCAGGGTGGTCAGCCCCAGCATTTT.

V usage is TRBV4-1 and J usage is TRBJ2-4, with D possibly matching TRBD1 (7 bases). CDR1 and CDR2 from the germline V gene are MGHRA and YSYEKL. CDR3 length: 17 amino acids. Trimming took off 3 bases at V and 0 bases at J, with 15 bases between the two ends. CDR3 nucleotides: TGCGCCAGCAGCCAGCCCGCCAGGGGGGTAGCCAAAAACATTCAGTACTTC. It is translated as CASSQPARGVAKNIQYF.

The V and J genes are TRBV7-9 and TRBJ2-3; 9 positions agree with TRBD2. The V gene's germline CDR1 is SEHNR and CDR2 FQNEAQ (reference sequence). This CDR3 has 15 residues. Trimming removed 3 bases from V and 4 bases from J; junction bases left unmatched: 5. The CDR3 reads CASSFRRGGSDTQYF. Here the CDR3 DNA reads TGTGCCAGCAGCTTCCGGCGGGGGGGCTCAGATACGCAGTATTTT.

CDR3 in DNA: TGCGCCAGCAGCTGGGGGCCCCTCGGGACAGGGGAAACCTACGAGCAGTACTTC. Translated: CASSWGPLGTGETYEQYF. The rearrangement uses TRBV5-1 and TRBJ2-7, with TRBD1 matching 10 bases. CDR1 is SGHRS, CDR2 YFSETQ, per germline. The CDR3 runs 18 residues. V shed 3 bases and J 2 bases; nucleotides not matched to a gene: 14. The complete variable domain, with remaining parts taken from reference TRBV5-1 and TRBJ2-7, reads KAGVTQTPRYLIKTRGQQVTLSCSPISGHRSVSWYQQTPGQGLQFLFEYFSETQRNKGNFPGRFSGRQFSNSRSEMNVSTLELGDSALYLCASSWGPLGTGETYEQYFGPGTRLTVT.

V gene TRBV29-1 combines with J gene TRBJ2-3; 15 positions match TRBD2. Germline values: CDR1 SQVTM, CDR2 ANQGSEA. Germline trimming cut 7 bases from V and 4 bases from J; bases unmatched to any gene: 3. CDR3 size: 14 residues. This chain's CDR3 is CSGGTSGRSDTQYF. CDR3 coding DNA: TGCAGCGGTGGGACTAGCGGGAGGTCAGATACGCAGTATTTT.

The chain has TRBV10-3 and TRBJ1-5; 10 positions agree with TRBD1. Germline CDR1 is ENHRY and CDR2 is SYGVKD. The CDR3 spans 17 residues. V was pared by 2 bases and J by 2 bases, with 6 bases of the junction left unmatched. Written as DNA, the CDR3 is TGTGCCATCAGTGAGGGGGACAGGGGAGGAGGCAATCAGCCCCAGCATTTT. Translation: CAISEGDRGGGNQPQHF.

The chain links TRBV7-2 to TRBJ2-1; D remains unclear. Deletions cut 4 bases from V and 10 bases from J, with 8 bases between. Germline V gene sequence: CDR1 SGHTA, CDR2 FQGNSA. The CDR3 is 11 residues long. The CDR3 DNA follows: TGTGCCAGCAGCTCCCGTTCCGAGCAGTTCTTC. Translated, it gives CASSSRSEQFF. Based on the CDR3 plus reference TRBV7-2 and TRBJ2-1, the full variable domain is GAGVSQSPSNKVTEKGKDVELRCDPISGHTALYWYRQSLGQGLEFLIYFQGNSAPDKSGLPSDRFSAERTGGSVSTLTIQRTQQEDSAVYLCASSSRSEQFFGPGTRLTVL.

The rearrangement joins TRBV7-8 to TRBJ2-1; D is ambiguous. Germline V gives CDR1 SGHVS, CDR2 FQNEAQ. The CDR3 covers 15 residues. Trimming cost V 4 bases and J 4 bases, with 14 bases left between them. The CDR3 here is CASSSRLAVYNEQFF. The CDR3 DNA follows: TGTGCCAGCAGCTCCCGACTTGCCGTATACAATGAGCAGTTCTTC.

This chain links TRBV7-2 with TRBJ1-1; a weak D match, TRBD1 (5 bases). V lost 1 base, J lost 4 bases, and 13 bases lay in between. Germline V gene sequence: CDR1 SGHTA, CDR2 FQGNSA. CDR3 length: 15 residues. CDR3 sequence: CASSLDLGGGTEAFF. The CDR3 coding sequence is TGTGCCAGCAGCTTAGACCTTGGGGGGGGCACTGAAGCTTTCTTT.

This clone was picked up one time. The chain couples TRBV5-1 to TRBJ2-7, with 8 nucleotides matching TRBD1. CDR1 is SGHRS and CDR2 is YFSETQ in the germline V gene. The CDR3 totals 14 residues. Trimming at V came to 7 bases and at J to 3 bases, leaving 9 bases not matched to a gene. The CDR3 loop is CASAKTGTGYEQYF. CDR3 in DNA: TGCGCCAGCGCCAAGACCGGGACAGGCTACGAGCAGTACTTC.

This clone has a single count. The chain links TRBV19 to TRBJ2-2; 7 bases line up with TRBD2. CDR3 length: 17 residues. Trimming at V came to 5 bases and at J to 0 bases, leaving 9 bases not matched to a gene. The germline CDR1 and CDR2 sequences are LNHDA and SQIVND (reference sequence). The CDR3 DNA reads as TGTGCCAGTAGTTGGGAGCGGGGACTACCGAACACCGGGGAGCTGTTTTTT. Protein product: CASSWERGLPNTGELFF.

The chain combines TRBV18 with TRBJ2-7; 8 bases match TRBD1. Germline CDR1 is KGHSH and CDR2 is LQKENI. The V segment lost 6 bases and the J segment 3 bases; nucleotides outside the gene matches: 7. This CDR3 contains 14 residues. CDR3 loop: CASSQQGGGYEQYF. Written as DNA, the CDR3 is TGTGCCAGCTCTCAACAGGGGGGAGGCTACGAGCAGTACTTC.

The chain has TRBV7-2 and TRBJ1-3; TRBD1 aligns across 10 bases. The germline CDR1 and CDR2 sequences are SGHTA and FQGNSA. Trimming took 4 bases from V and 3 from J; bases not matched to a gene: 3. The CDR3 spans 15 residues. The CDR3 loop reads CASSSGTGDGNTIYF. As DNA, the CDR3 is TGTGCCAGCAGCTCCGGGACAGGGGATGGAAACACCATATATTTT.

The gene calls are TRBV7-6 and TRBJ2-2, with 7 bases aligning to TRBD2. The CDR3 runs to 16 residues. The V segment lost 3 bases and the J segment 4 bases; nucleotides outside the gene matches: 8. CDR1 SGHVS and CDR2 FNYEAQ come from the germline V gene. CDR3 sequence: CASSLSATSITGELFF. In nucleotides, the CDR3 is TGTGCCAGCAGCTTGTCAGCGACTAGCATCACCGGGGAGCTGTTTTTT. The full variable domain, completed using reference TRBV7-6 and TRBJ2-2, is GAGVSQSPRYKVTKRGQDVALRCDPISGHVSLYWYRQALGQGPEFLTYFNYEAQQDKSGLPNDRFSAERPEGSISTLTIQRTEQRDSAMYRCASSLSATSITGELFFGEGSRLTVL.

V usage is TRBV29-1 and J usage is TRBJ2-1, with 9 bases identical to TRBD1. The CDR3 is 13 residues long. Trimming at V came to 4 bases and at J to 9 bases, leaving 7 bases not matched to a gene. Germline values: CDR1 SQVTM, CDR2 ANQGSEA. The CDR3 spells CSVGTGDYGEQFF. The CDR3 DNA follows: TGCAGCGTTGGGACAGGGGATTATGGTGAGCAGTTCTTC.

The genes are TRBV13 and TRBJ2-1; 10 bases align to TRBD1. V shed 5 bases, J shed 5 bases, and the junction held 6 bases outside the gene matches. CDR1 is PRHDT, CDR2 FYEKMQ, per germline (reference sequence). The CDR3 is 15 amino acids. This chain's CDR3 is CASSAGQGVNNEQFF. For the CDR3, the DNA is TGTGCCAGCAGCGCAGGACAGGGGGTTAACAATGAGCAGTTCTTC.